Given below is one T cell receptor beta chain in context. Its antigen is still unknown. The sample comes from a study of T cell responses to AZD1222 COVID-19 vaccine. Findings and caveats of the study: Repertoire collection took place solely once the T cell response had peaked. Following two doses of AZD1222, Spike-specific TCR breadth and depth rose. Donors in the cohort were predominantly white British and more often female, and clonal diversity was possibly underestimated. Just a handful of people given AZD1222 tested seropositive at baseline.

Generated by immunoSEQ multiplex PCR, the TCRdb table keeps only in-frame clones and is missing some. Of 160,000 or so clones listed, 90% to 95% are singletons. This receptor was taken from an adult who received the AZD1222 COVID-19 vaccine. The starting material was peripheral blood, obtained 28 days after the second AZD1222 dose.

CDR3 DNA sequence: TGTGCCTGGAGTGCCCGGGACAGCCAGGGCTACACCTTC. Its translation: CAWSARDSQGYTF. V and J are TRBV30 and TRBJ1-2, with 7 positions matching TRBD1. CDR3 length: 13 amino acids. Per the germline V gene, CDR1 is GTSNPN and CDR2 is SVGIG (reference sequence). Germline trimming cut 1 base from V and 8 bases from J; bases unmatched to any gene: 7.